This T cell receptor (beta chain) was observed in a study of T cell repertoires in cytomegalovirus infection. With regard to this clonotype: Its specificity is unknown.

TCRdb ran MiXCR on the reads and lists one entry per CDR3 protein. The repertoire holds approximately 220,000 distinct CDR3 sequences, with approximately 38% as singletons. The CDR3 has 16 amino acids. Losses at the gene ends were 3 bases for V and 0 bases for J; bases not matched to a gene: 3. Germline V gene lookup returns CDR1 LNHDA and CDR2 SQIVND (reference sequence). The chain employs TRBV19 and TRBJ2-4, with TRBD1 matching over 9 bases. Sequences were derived from CD8+ T cells from cultured PBMCs, sampled from culture after CMV antigen stimulation. The sequence was collected from a human donor in good health (CMV status not recorded). Some clones in this sample may be carry-over from other donors' samples. The CDR3 bases are TGTGCCAGTAGTATCGGGACAGGGACAGCCAAAAACATTCAGTACTTC. It yields the protein CASSIGTGTAKNIQYF.